This TCR beta chain was sequenced in a study of tumor and adjacent non-tumor tissue in lung cancer. Study-wide results and caveats: In normal lung, the top 100 clones were significantly more dominant than in tumor. Higher tumor TCR diversity was associated with shorter survival. Significantly higher TCR diversity was found in tumor than normal lung.

In the case of this clonotype: Its cognate antigen is unknown.

Three rounds of nested PCR, following a modified ARM-PCR protocol, produced the TCRbeta library. TCRdb ran MiXCR on the multiplex PCR reads and lists one entry per CDR3 protein. The data contain more than 120,000 distinct CDR3 sequences, around 67% of them singletons. No cell sorting was done before RNA was extracted from the tissue. CDR3 size: 13 residues. The ends were cut back, 6 bases at V and 7 bases at J, with 13 bases in the middle. Germline values: CDR1 MGHRA, CDR2 YSYEKL. The sequenced material came from lung tumor tissue. The rearrangement joins TRBV4-1 to TRBJ1-5; no definite D call. The receptor was derived from a man aged 55 to 70 with small cell lung cancer. CDR3: CASRKRAGQPQHF. CDR3 sequence (DNA): TGCGCCAGCAGGAAGAGGGCTGGCCAGCCCCAGCATTTT.